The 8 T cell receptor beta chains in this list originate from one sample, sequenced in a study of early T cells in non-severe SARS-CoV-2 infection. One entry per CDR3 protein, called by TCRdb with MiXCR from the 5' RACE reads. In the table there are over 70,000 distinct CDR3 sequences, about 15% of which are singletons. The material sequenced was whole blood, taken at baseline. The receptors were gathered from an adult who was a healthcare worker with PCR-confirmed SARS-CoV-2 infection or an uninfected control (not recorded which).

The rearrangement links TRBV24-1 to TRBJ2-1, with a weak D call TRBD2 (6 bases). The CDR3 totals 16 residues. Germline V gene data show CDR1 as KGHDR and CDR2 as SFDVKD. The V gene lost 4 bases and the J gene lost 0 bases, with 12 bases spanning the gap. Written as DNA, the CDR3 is TGTGCCACCAGTGAGCAAAGCGGGTTCTCCTACAATGAGCAGTTCTTC. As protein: CATSEQSGFSYNEQFF.

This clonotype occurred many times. Here the CDR3 DNA reads TGTGCCAGCAGTGGGGGGTCCAGCTCCTACAATGAGCAGTTCTTC. It yields the protein CASSGGSSSYNEQFF. V is TRBV2 and J is TRBJ2-1, with D possibly called TRBD1 or TRBD2 (5 bases each). The CDR3 is made up of 15 amino acids. The V gene lost 4 bases and the J gene lost 0 bases, with 10 bases spanning the gap. Germline V gene lookup returns CDR1 SNHLY and CDR2 FYNNEI.

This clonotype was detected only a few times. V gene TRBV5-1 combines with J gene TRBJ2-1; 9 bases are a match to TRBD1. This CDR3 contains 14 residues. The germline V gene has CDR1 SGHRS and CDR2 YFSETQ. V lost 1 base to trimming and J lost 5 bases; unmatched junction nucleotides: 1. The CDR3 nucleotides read TGCGCCAGCAGCTTGTGGACAGGGGACAATGAGCAGTTCTTC. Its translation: CASSLWTGDNEQFF.

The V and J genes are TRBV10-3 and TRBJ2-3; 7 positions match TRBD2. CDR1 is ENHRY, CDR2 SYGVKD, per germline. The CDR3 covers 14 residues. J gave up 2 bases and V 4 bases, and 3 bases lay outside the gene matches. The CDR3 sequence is CAISAAGNTDTQYF. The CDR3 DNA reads TGTGCCATCAGTGCAGCGGGAAACACAGATACGCAGTATTTT.

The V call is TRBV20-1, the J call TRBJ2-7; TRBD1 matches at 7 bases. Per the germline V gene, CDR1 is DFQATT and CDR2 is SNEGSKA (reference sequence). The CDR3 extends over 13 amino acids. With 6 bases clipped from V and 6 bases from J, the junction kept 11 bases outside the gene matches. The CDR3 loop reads CSAEGQGEGEQYF. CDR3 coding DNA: TGCAGTGCAGAGGGGCAGGGGGAAGGCGAGCAGTACTTC.

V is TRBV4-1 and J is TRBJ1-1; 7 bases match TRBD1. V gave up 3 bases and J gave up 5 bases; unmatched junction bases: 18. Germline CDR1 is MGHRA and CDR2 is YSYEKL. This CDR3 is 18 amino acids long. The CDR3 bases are TGCGCCAGCAGCCACTCGACAGGGCGCCATACGTCCGGGACTGAAGCTTTCTTT. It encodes CASSHSTGRHTSGTEAFF.

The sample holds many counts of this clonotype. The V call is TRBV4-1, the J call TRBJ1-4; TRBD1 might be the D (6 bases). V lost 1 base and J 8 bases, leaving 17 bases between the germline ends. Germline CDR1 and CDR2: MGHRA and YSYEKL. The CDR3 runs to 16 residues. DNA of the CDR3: TGCGCCAGCAGCCAAGGCCAGGGGACGTGGACGGAAAAACTGTTTTTT. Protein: CASSQGQGTWTEKLFF.

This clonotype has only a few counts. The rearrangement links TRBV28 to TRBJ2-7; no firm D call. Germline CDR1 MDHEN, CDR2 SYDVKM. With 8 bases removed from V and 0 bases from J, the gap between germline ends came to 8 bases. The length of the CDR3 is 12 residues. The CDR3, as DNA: TGTGCCAGCGCGGTAATCTCCTACGAGCAGTACTTC. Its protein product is CASAVISYEQYF.